Reported below is one TCR beta chain. This record belongs to a study of shared clonotypes between healthy human individuals. Deep-level assay runs were performed. Assay: immunoSEQ multiplex PCR; the TCRdb copy retains only in-frame clones and omits some. The sample holds 300,000 to 400,000 clones, about 70% seen once. The sample was memory CD4+ T cells sorted from blood. Stated subset: CD45RA-negative fraction. The sequence came from a man aged 25-45 years in good health.

The CDR3 DNA reads TGTGCCAGCAGCTTAGCTGGGTGGGCCGAGCAGTACTTC. It yields the protein CASSLAGWAEQYF. The rearrangement uses TRBV7-6 and TRBJ2-7, with D unresolved. This CDR3 has 13 residues. V dropped 0 bases and J dropped 6 bases, with 9 bases sitting between them. Germline V CDR1 and CDR2: SGHVS, FNYEAQ.